This T cell receptor (beta chain) was sequenced for a study of OX40 agonist ivuxolimab in advanced cancers. Per germline, CDR1 MDHEN and CDR2 SYDVKM. Trimming took 6 bases from V and 0 from J, leaving 15 bases between them. This CDR3 contains 16 residues. Generated by immunoSEQ multiplex PCR, the TCRdb table keeps only in-frame clones and is missing some. This sample yields roughly 29,000 clones, of which approximately 81% are seen a single time; 18% belongs to the top ten. The source of this sequence is an adult with an advanced solid tumor such as melanoma, head and neck, liver or kidney cancer. The chain uses TRBV28 and TRBJ2-1; D unclear. The sequences come from CD4+ or CD8+ T cells sorted from blood, collected in a trial of the OX40 agonist ivuxolimab. The chain's CDR3 is CASRTLGLSSYNEQFF. The CDR3 DNA reads TGTGCCAGCAGGACCCTGGGGTTAAGCTCCTACAATGAGCAGTTCTTC.